The clone carrying this T cell receptor (beta chain) was recorded many times. The data were taken from a study of cytomegalovirus exposure and HLA in healthy donors. The CDR3 loop spans 14 amino acids. Germline V gene lookup returns CDR1 LGHNA and CDR2 YNFKEQ. V dropped 3 bases and J dropped 14; count of bases not matched to a gene: 11. Use of 60 Vbeta and 13 Jbeta primers characterized the PCR. Sequencing was performed with immunoSEQ multiplex PCR; in TCRdb, only in-frame clones are kept and a portion is missing. The sample consists of under 85,000 clones, about two thirds of them appearing once. V is TRBV4-2 and J is TRBJ2-1, with 9 bases aligning to TRBD1. The sequencing sample was made of PBMCs. The TCR sequence derives from a middle-aged man in good health and CMV-seropositive. Written as DNA, the CDR3 is TGTGCCAGCAGCCAGCTAATACAGGGGGCAGAAAAGTTCTTC. It translates to CASSQLIQGAEKFF.